These T cell receptor beta chains were read from a single sample in a study of shared clonotypes between healthy human individuals. Profiling relied on immunoSEQ multiplex PCR, and the TCRdb table lists in-frame clones only, not all of them. The data show about 1.1 million clones, roughly 80% seen once. The sequenced material came from memory CD4+ T cells from PBMCs. The receptors come from a man aged 18 to 29 in good health. Some clones in this sample may be carry-over from other donors' samples. Each CDR3 is given with its conserved first and last residue. The order of the fields is D gene, V gene, CDR3 length, clone size, J gene, CDR3 DNA, CDR3 protein. D genes are given only for firm matches. Clone sizes are given selectively: once, few, many, or a class where the clone is expanded.

TRBD1	TRBV5-1	15	-	TRBJ2-2	TGCGCCAGCAGCTGGGGACAGCCGAACACCGGGGAGCTGTTTTTT	CASSWGQPNTGELFF
TRBD1	TRBV28	14	few	TRBJ2-7	TGTGCCAGCAGGCGACAGGGAGTGGGCTACGAGCAGTACTTC	CASRRQGVGYEQYF
-	TRBV2	13	-	TRBJ2-1	TGTGCCAGCAGTGAGGGGGCGGAAAATGAGCAGTTCTTC	CASSEGAENEQFF
TRBD1	TRBV29-1	16	-	TRBJ2-7	TGCAGCGTACGGAACAACAGGGGGGAAAACTCCTACGAGCAGTACTTC	CSVRNNRGENSYEQYF
-	TRBV28	11	many	TRBJ2-1	TGTGCCTCTGGCGCCTACAATGAGCAGTTCTTC	CASGAYNEQFF
-	TRBV29-1	13	-	TRBJ2-3	TGCAGCTCCCAGGGAGCGGGTTTAGATACGCAGTATTTT	CSSQGAGLDTQYF
-	TRBV19	13	few	TRBJ1-1	TGTGCCAGTAGTTTAGACAGGAGCACTGAAGCTTTCTTT	CASSLDRSTEAFF
-	TRBV9	15	once	TRBJ1-4	TGTGCCAGCAGCGCGGGACACTCAACTAATGAAAAACTGTTTTTT	CASSAGHSTNEKLFF
-	TRBV6-1	13	once	TRBJ1-4	TGTGCCAGCAGACGGAACCTTAATGAAAAACTGTTTTTT	CASRRNLNEKLFF
-	TRBV7-9	12	few	TRBJ1-2	TGTGCCAGCAGCTTAGATACTCGGGGCTACACCTTC	CASSLDTRGYTF
-	TRBV5-1	14	-	TRBJ2-3	TGCGCCAGCAGCTTGGAGGCAGGCCGTAGTACGCAGTATTTT	CASSLEAGRSTQYF
-	TRBV7-2	13	-	TRBJ1-1	TGTGCCAGCAGCTTCAACAGGAACACTGAAGCTTTCTTT	CASSFNRNTEAFF
TRBD2	TRBV7-9	16	-	TRBJ2-1	TGTGCCAGCAGTTCACCAATCACACCGGGGAGGGTTGAGCAGTTCTTC	CASSSPITPGRVEQFF
TRBD1	TRBV6-5	15	-	TRBJ1-4	TGTGCCAGCAGTTACTCAGGACAGGGTGGTGAAAAACTGTTTTTT	CASSYSGQGGEKLFF
TRBD1	TRBV11-2	15	-	TRBJ1-1	TGTGCCAGCAGCTCCCCGACAGGGAGGGACACTGAAGCTTTCTTT	CASSSPTGRDTEAFF
-	TRBV30	11	once	TRBJ1-5	TGTGCCTGGAGCCCAAATCAGCCCCAGCATTTT	CAWSPNQPQHF